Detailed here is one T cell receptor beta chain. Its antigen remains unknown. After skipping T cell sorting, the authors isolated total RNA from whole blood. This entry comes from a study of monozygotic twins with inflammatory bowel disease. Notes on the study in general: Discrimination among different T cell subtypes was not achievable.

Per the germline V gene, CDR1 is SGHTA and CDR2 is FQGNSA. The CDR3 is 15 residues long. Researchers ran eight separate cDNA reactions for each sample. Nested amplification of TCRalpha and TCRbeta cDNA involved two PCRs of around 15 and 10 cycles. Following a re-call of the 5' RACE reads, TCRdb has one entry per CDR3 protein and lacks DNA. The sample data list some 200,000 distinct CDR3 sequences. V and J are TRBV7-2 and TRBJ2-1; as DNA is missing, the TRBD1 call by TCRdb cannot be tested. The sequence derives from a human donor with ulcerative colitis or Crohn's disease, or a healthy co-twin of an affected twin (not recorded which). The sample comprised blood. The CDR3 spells CASSFRAGGVNEQFF.